The next 13 T cell receptor beta chains were all read from a single sample in a study of T cells in Graves' hyperthyroidism and ophthalmopathy. From RNA transcripts, TCR beta CDR3 regions were amplified. The HTBI primer set was used in a first-round RT-PCR of the TCR CDR3. TCRdb itself ran the multiplex PCR reads through MiXCR, one entry per CDR3 protein. This sample has some 350,000 distinct CDR3 sequences, with approximately 14% found just once. Sequenced sample: blood. These receptors originate from an older woman with Graves' ophthalmopathy.

This clonotype was observed a handful of times. The CDR3 DNA reads as TGTGCTAGTGGTTTTGGGAACAATGAGCAGTTCTTC. Its translation is CASGFGNNEQFF. The chain links TRBV12-5 to TRBJ2-1; D remains ambiguous. Germline-derived CDR1 and CDR2 are LGHNT and FRNRAP. The CDR3 is 12 amino acids. V lost 3 bases to trimming and J lost 5 bases, with 5 bases between them.

The genes are TRBV5-6 and TRBJ2-1; D remains unclear. This CDR3 comprises 11 residues. V gave up 4 bases and J gave up 9 bases, with 8 bases separating them. Germline CDR1 is SGHDT and CDR2 is YYEEEE. This CDR3 reads CASSQQREQFF. As DNA, the CDR3 is TGTGCCAGCAGCCAGCAGCGTGAGCAGTTCTTC.

V and J are TRBV5-1 and TRBJ2-2; 13 bases align to TRBD2. Germline V gene lookup returns CDR1 SGHRS and CDR2 YFSETQ. The CDR3 totals 15 residues. V was pared by 4 bases and J by 7 bases, with 4 bases of the junction left unmatched. The CDR3 DNA is TGCGCCAGCAGCGGGGGGACTAGCGGGATCGGGGAGCTGTTTTTT. Translated: CASSGGTSGIGELFF.

This clonotype was observed a few times. CDR3 in amino acids: CASSFRDRAPRETQYF. The CDR3 DNA is TGTGCCAGCAGCTTCCGGGACAGGGCACCGCGGGAGACCCAGTACTTC. The genes are TRBV11-2 and TRBJ2-5; 9 bases are a match to TRBD1. From germline, CDR1 is SGHAT and CDR2 FQNNGV. V lost 3 bases to trimming and J lost 5 bases; unmatched junction nucleotides: 10. CDR3 size: 16 residues.

This rearrangement joins TRBV5-1 to TRBJ2-2, with D perhaps being TRBD1 or TRBD2 (5 bases each). The V end lost 3 bases, the J end lost 8 bases, and 14 bases lay between the germline ends. Germline V gives CDR1 SGHRS, CDR2 YFSETQ. The CDR3 covers 14 residues. The DNA of the CDR3 is TGCGCCAGCAGCTCCGGGACCTCTGCAGGGGAGCTGTTTTTT. Its protein product is CASSSGTSAGELFF.

The V gene is TRBV4-2, the J gene TRBJ2-3; TRBD2 might be the D (6 bases). The V and J ends lost 0 bases and 8 bases respectively, with 9 bases between them. This CDR3 contains 13 residues. CDR1 LGHNA and CDR2 YNFKEQ come from the germline V gene. The CDR3: CASSQEGRGTQYF. CDR3 nucleotide sequence: TGTGCCAGCAGCCAAGAGGGGCGGGGTACGCAGTATTTT.

The V gene is TRBV11-2, the J gene TRBJ1-5; TRBD1 might be the D (5 bases). The CDR3 runs to 13 residues. V lost 5 bases, J lost 7 bases, and 12 bases lay in between. Germline V gene data show CDR1 as SGHAT and CDR2 as FQNNGV. This CDR3 reads CASSETERQPQHF. The DNA of the CDR3 is TGTGCCAGCAGCGAGACAGAACGCCAGCCCCAGCATTTT.

This clonotype appeared many times. CDR3 bases: TGTGCCAGCTCATCAACAGTTAGGGGGCCCAATCAGCCCCAGCATTTT. It encodes CASSSTVRGPNQPQHF. This chain links TRBV18 with TRBJ1-5, with 7 nucleotides matching TRBD1. The V gene's germline CDR1 is KGHSH and CDR2 LQKENI. With 5 bases clipped from V and 3 bases from J, the junction kept 10 bases outside the gene matches. The CDR3 has 16 amino acids.

This clonotype was counted between two and nine times. V usage is TRBV20-1 and J usage is TRBJ2-1; D gene unclear. Between the trimmed V and J ends, which lost 1 base and 7 bases, there was a span of 8 bases. The CDR3 totals 12 residues. Germline values: CDR1 DFQATT, CDR2 SNEGSKA (reference sequence). CDR3 sequence: CSARGPQNEQFF. DNA for the CDR3: TGCAGTGCTAGAGGACCACAGAATGAGCAGTTCTTC.

This clonotype was seen a few times. This sequence joins TRBV5-1 and TRBJ1-3; a possible D gene is TRBD1 (5 bases). The CDR3 sequence is 15 residues long. V dropped 0 bases and J dropped 0 bases, with 7 bases sitting between them. Germline CDR1 is SGHRS and CDR2 is YFSETQ. The CDR3 DNA is TGCGCCAGCAGCTTGGAGGGGTCCTCTGGAAACACCATATATTTT. Encoded protein: CASSLEGSSGNTIYF.

This clonotype was counted many times. The chain couples TRBV2 to TRBJ2-1, with D perhaps TRBD1 or TRBD2 (5 bases each). Trimming left V 1 base short and J 0 bases short, with 13 bases between. Germline CDR1 is SNHLY and CDR2 is FYNNEI. The CDR3 extends over 17 amino acids. DNA of the CDR3: TGTGCCAGCAGTGAAGACTGGGGGTCGAGCTCCTACAATGAGCAGTTCTTC. Its protein product is CASSEDWGSSSYNEQFF.

This clonotype was recorded many times. CDR3 protein: CASSPKGGANSPLHF. CDR3 nucleotides: TGTGCCAGCAGCCCGAAAGGGGGCGCGAATTCACCCCTCCACTTT. The rearrangement joins TRBV3-1 to TRBJ1-6; 7 nucleotides align to TRBD1. Germline V lookup: CDR1 LGHDT, CDR2 YNNKEL (reference sequence). The CDR3 is made up of 15 amino acids. Unmatched junction bases numbered 7, after V lost 4 bases and J lost 7 bases.

Ten or more counts support this clonotype. The gene calls are TRBV3-1 and TRBJ2-5; D may be TRBD1 (5 bases). From germline, CDR1 is LGHDT and CDR2 YNNKEL (reference sequence). CDR3 length: 15 residues. V was trimmed by 8 bases and J by 1 base, leaving 17 bases between them. CDR3 amino acids: CASGRVGQPQETQYF. The CDR3 DNA is TGTGCCAGCGGCCGAGTCGGACAACCCCAAGAGACCCAGTACTTC.